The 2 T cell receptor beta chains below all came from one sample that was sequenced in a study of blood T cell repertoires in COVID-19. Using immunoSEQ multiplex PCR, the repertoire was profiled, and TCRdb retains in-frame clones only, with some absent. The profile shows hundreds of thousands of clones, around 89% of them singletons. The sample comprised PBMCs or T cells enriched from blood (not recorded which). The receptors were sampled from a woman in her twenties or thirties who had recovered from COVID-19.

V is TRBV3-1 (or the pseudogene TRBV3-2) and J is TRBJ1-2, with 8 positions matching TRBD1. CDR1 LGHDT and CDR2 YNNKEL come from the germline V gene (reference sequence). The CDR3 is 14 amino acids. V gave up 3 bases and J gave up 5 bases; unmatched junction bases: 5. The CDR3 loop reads CASSHLGQGYGYTF. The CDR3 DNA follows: TGTGCCAGCAGCCACCTAGGACAGGGATATGGCTACACCTTC.

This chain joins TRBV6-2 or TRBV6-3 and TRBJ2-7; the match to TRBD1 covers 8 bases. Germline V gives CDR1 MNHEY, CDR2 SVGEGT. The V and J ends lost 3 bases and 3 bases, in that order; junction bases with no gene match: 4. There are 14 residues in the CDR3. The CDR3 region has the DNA TGTGCCAGCAGTTATCCGGACAGGGTCTACGAGCAGTACTTC. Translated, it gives CASSYPDRVYEQYF.